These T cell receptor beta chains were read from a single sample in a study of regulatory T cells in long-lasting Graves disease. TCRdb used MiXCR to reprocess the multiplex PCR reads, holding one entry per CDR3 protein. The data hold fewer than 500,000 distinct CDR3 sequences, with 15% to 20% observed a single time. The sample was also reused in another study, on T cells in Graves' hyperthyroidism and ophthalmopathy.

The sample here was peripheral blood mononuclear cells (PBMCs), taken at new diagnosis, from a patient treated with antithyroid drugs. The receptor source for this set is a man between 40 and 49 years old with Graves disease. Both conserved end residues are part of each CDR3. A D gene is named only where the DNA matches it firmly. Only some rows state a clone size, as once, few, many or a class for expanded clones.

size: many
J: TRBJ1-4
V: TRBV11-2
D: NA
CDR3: CASSFYRDFNEKLFF
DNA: TGTGCCAGCAGCTTCTATCGGGACTTTAATGAAAAACTGTTTTTT

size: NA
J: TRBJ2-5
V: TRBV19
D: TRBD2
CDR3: CAAAGKETQYF
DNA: TGTGCCGCAGCGGGAAAAGAGACCCAGTACTTC

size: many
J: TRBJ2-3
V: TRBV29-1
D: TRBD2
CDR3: CSVSEGTSDDTQYF
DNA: TGCAGCGTTTCCGAAGGGACTAGCGATGATACGCAGTATTTT

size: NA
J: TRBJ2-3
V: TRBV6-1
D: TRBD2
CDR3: CASSELRGSTDTQYF
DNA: TGTGCCAGCAGTGAACTGCGGGGGAGCACAGATACGCAGTATTTT

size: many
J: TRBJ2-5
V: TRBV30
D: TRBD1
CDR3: CAWSFTGGVETQYF
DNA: TGTGCCTGGAGTTTTACAGGGGGCGTTGAGACCCAGTACTTC

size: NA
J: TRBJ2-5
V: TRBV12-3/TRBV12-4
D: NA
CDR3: CASRGQTYETQYF
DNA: TGTGCCAGCAGGGGACAAACTTACGAGACCCAGTACTTC

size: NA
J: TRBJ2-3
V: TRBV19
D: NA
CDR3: CASSMGDLLTDTQYF
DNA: TGTGCCAGTAGTATGGGGGACCTACTCACAGATACGCAGTATTTT

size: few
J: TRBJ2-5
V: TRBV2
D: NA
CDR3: CASSQDPTNSGTQYF
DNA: TGCGCCAGCAGCCAAGATCCGACTAATTCGGGGACCCAGTACTTC

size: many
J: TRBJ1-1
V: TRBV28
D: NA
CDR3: CASSATVLTEAFF
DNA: TGTGCCAGCAGTGCCACAGTTCTCACTGAAGCTTTCTTT

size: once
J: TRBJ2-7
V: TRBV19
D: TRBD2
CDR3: CASRAGTSGISEQYF
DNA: TGTGCCAGTAGAGCCGGGACTAGCGGGATTAGCGAGCAGTACTTC

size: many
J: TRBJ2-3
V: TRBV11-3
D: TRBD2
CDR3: CASSFPSGRDADTQYF
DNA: TGTGCCAGCAGCTTCCCTAGCGGGAGAGACGCAGATACGCAGTATTTT

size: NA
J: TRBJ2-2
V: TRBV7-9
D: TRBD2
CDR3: CASSQKGGLAGTGELFF
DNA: TGTGCCAGCAGCCAAAAGGGGGGACTAGCGGGAACCGGGGAGCTGTTTTTT

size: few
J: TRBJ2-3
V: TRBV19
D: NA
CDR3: CAASPDRSTDTQYF
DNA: TGTGCCGCCTCCCCGGACAGAAGCACAGATACGCAGTATTTT

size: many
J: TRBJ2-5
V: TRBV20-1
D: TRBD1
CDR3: CSEADRVQETQYF
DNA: TGCAGTGAGGCCGACAGGGTCCAAGAGACCCAGTACTTC

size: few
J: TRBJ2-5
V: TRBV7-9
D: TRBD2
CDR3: CASSSRTSGLLQETQYF
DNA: TGTGCCAGCAGCTCTCGGACTAGCGGGCTACTTCAAGAGACCCAGTACTTC

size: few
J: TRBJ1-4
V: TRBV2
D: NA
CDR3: CASSRQNKAEKLFF
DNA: TGTGCCAGCAGTCGTCAGAATAAAGCTGAAAAACTGTTTTTT

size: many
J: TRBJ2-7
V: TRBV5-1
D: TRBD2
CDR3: CASSLVRREGSYEQYF
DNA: TGCGCCAGCAGCTTGGTACGGAGGGAGGGATCCTACGAGCAGTACTTC

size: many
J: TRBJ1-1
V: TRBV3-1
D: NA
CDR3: CASSHRDLGTEAFF
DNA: TGTGCCAGCAGCCATAGGGACCTGGGCACTGAAGCTTTCTTT

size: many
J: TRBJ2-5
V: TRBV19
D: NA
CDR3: CASSSLGGETQYF
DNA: TGTGCCAGTAGTTCCCTAGGAGGTGAAACCCAGTACTTC

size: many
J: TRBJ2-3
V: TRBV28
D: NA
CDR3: CASSPGEGLADTQYF
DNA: TGTGCCAGCAGCCCAGGGGAGGGCTTGGCAGATACGCAGTATTTT

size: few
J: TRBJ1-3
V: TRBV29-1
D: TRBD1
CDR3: CSVGQGAGNTIYF
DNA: TGCAGCGTTGGACAGGGAGCTGGAAACACCATATATTTT

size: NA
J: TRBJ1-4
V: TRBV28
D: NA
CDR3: CASSKGEKLFF
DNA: TGTGCCAGCAGCAAAGGGGAAAAACTGTTTTTT

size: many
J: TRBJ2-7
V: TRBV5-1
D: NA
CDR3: CASSLSVASSYEQYF
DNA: TGCGCCAGCAGCTTGTCGGTGGCCAGCTCCTACGAGCAGTACTTC

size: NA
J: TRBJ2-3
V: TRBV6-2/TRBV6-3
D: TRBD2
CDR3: CASRLADKGDTQYF
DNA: TGTGCCAGCAGACTAGCGGATAAAGGGGATACGCAGTATTTT

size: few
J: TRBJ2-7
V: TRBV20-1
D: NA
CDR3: CSAKQAQISYEQYF
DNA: TGCAGTGCTAAGCAAGCACAGATCTCCTACGAGCAGTACTTC

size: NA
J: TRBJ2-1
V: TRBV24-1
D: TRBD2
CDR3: CATSDWTSGGIRFF
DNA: TGTGCCACCAGTGATTGGACTAGCGGGGGCATTAGGTTCTTC

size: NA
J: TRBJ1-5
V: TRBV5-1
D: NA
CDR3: CASSLDGMSNQPQHF
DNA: TGCGCCAGCAGCTTGGACGGGATGAGCAATCAGCCCCAGCATTTT

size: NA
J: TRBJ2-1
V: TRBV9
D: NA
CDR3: CASSAYWNEQFF
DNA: TGTGCCAGCAGCGCCTACTGGAATGAGCAGTTCTTC

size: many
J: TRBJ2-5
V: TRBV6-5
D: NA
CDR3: CASSYSIPMSGETQYF
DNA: TGTGCCAGCAGTTACTCGATACCCATGAGTGGGGAGACCCAGTACTTC

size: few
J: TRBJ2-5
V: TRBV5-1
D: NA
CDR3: CASRKAGNQETQYF
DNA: TGCGCCAGCAGAAAAGCCGGAAACCAAGAGACCCAGTACTTC

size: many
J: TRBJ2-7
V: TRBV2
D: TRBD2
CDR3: CASSERLAGAYEQYF
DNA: TGTGCCAGCAGTGAACGACTAGCGGGAGCCTACGAGCAGTACTTC

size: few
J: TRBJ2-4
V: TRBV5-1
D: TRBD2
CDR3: CASSLVSLAELAKNIQYF
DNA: TGCGCCAGCAGCTTGGTTTCGCTAGCGGAACTAGCCAAAAACATTCAGTACTTC

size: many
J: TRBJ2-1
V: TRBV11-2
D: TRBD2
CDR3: CASSIRDYINEQFF
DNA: TGTGCCAGCAGCATCCGGGACTACATCAATGAGCAGTTCTTC

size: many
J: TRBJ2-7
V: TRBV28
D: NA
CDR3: CASSFGGYFGEVDSSYEQYF
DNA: TGTGCCAGCAGTTTCGGAGGCTACTTTGGGGAGGTGGACTCTTCCTACGAGCAGTACTTC

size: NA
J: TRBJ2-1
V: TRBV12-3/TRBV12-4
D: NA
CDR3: CASSLDRLGMNEQFF
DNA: TGTGCCAGCAGTTTAGATAGACTAGGGATGAATGAGCAGTTCTTC

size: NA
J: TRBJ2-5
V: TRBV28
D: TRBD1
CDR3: CASRLDRGRETQYF
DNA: TGTGCCAGCAGGTTGGACAGGGGGCGAGAGACCCAGTACTTC

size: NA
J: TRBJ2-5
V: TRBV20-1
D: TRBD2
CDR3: CSASIAGGRETQYF
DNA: TGCAGTGCTAGTATAGCGGGAGGGCGGGAGACCCAGTACTTC

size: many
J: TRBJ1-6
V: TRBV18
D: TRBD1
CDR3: CASSPRQGPNSPLHF
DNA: TGTGCCAGCTCACCAAGACAGGGGCCGAATTCACCCCTCCACTTT

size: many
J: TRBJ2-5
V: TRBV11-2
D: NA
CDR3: CASSQIQGEVYF
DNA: TGTGCCAGCAGCCAAATACAGGGAGAGGTGTACTTC

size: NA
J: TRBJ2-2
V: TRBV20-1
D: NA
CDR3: CSAPMGGGAAGELFF
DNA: TGCAGTGCTCCGATGGGAGGGGGGGCAGCCGGGGAGCTGTTTTTT

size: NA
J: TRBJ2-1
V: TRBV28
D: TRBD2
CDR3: CASSAGASGSSEQFF
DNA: TGTGCCAGCAGCGCCGGAGCTAGCGGGAGTAGTGAGCAGTTCTTC

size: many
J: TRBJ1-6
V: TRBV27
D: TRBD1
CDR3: CASTPGQGSPLHF
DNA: TGTGCCAGCACTCCGGGACAGGGTTCACCCCTCCACTTT

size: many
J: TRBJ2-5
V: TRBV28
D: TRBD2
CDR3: CASSQRLAWLDQVTQYF
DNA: TGTGCCAGCAGTCAGAGACTAGCGTGGCTCGACCAAGTGACCCAGTACTTC

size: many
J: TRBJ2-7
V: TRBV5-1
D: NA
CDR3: CASSKGLSSYEQYF
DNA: TGCGCCAGCAGCAAGGGACTCAGCTCCTACGAGCAGTACTTC

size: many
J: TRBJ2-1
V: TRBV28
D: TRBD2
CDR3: CASSSSGRGNEQFF
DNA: TGTGCCAGCAGCTCAAGCGGGAGGGGCAATGAGCAGTTCTTC

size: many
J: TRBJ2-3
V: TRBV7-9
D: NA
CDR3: CATKGTTDTQYF
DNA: TGTGCCACAAAAGGGACCACAGATACGCAGTATTTT

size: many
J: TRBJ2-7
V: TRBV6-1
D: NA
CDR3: CASSDASRVVHEQYF
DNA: TGTGCCAGCAGTGATGCTTCTAGAGTTGTACACGAGCAGTACTTC

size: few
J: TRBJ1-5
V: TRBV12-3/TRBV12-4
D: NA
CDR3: CASSLMSNQPQHF
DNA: TGTGCCAGCAGTTTGATGAGCAATCAGCCCCAGCATTTT

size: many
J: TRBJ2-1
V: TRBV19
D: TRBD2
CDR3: CASSKTSGRSNEQFF
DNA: TGTGCCAGTTCTAAAACTAGCGGGAGGTCCAATGAGCAGTTCTTC

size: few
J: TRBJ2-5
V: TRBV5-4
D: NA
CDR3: CASSGRAEETQYF
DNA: TGTGCCAGCAGCGGGCGGGCAGAAGAGACCCAGTACTTC

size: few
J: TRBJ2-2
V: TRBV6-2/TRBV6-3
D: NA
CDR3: CASKEDYTGELFF
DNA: TGTGCCAGCAAGGAGGACTACACCGGGGAGCTGTTTTTT

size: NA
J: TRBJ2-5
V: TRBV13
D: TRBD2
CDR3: CASSGLAGGWETQYF
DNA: TGTGCCAGCAGCGGACTAGCGGGAGGGTGGGAGACCCAGTACTTC

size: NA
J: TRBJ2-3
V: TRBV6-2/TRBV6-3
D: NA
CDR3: CASSYDRTTDTQYF
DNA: TGTGCCAGCAGTTACGACAGGACCACAGATACGCAGTATTTT